This T cell receptor beta chain was obtained from a study of naive and memory T cell subsets. A UMI-containing oligonucleotide was joined by 3' ligation to the TCR cDNA template. Adult healthy volunteers gave 2.5 ml peripheral blood for whole-blood RNA. Cells were not sorted; total RNA input targeted about 1 to 1000 ng. This clonotype was detected many times. Antigen: not known. Four PCR rounds used nested alpha and beta constant region primers plus the SP2 primer. Reverse transcription of blood and skin TCR RNA was primed at alpha and beta constant regions. TCRdb reprocessed the 5' RACE reads with MiXCR, giving one entry per CDR3 protein. The sample lists roughly 48,000 distinct CDR3 sequences, around 4.7% occurring once. General study results and limits: TCR transcript changes with activation or differentiation may affect this RNA method.

The V end was cut by 2 bases, the J end by 6 bases, with 5 bases between. This CDR3 spans 12 amino acids. Germline V gene sequence: CDR1 MDHEN, CDR2 SYDVKM. The TCR was taken from a female donor in good health. The chain carries TRBV28 and TRBJ1-5; no reliable D call. DNA of the CDR3: TGTGCCAGCAGTTTACCGGGTCAGCCCCAGCATTTT. Protein sequence: CASSLPGQPQHF.